The text below deals with one T cell receptor beta chain. Its antigen is currently unknown. This record comes from a study of T cells expressing NK-cell markers. Whole-study context: With respect to HCMV, most of the eight sequenced donors were seropositive, and one was seronegative. General study results and limits: The CD3+CD56-NKG2C+ fraction of four donors was likewise dominated by these clonotypes. The share of CD8+ T cells held by dominant NKG2C+ clonotypes was roughly 1.0-8% in several donors.

One entry per CDR3 protein, without DNA, is what TCRdb gives after re-calling the 5' RACE reads. This sample's table has about 460,000 distinct CDR3 sequences. The CDR3 length is 17 residues. Material for sequencing was blood T cells: a sorted CD56 or NKG2C T cell subset, CD4+ or CD8+ T cells, or bulk PBMC T cells (not recorded which). The V call is TRBV12-3 or TRBV12-4, the J call TRBJ2-6; TCRdb designates TRBD2, a call that cannot be tested without DNA. The receptor's source is a woman in her forties or fifties in good health. The chain's CDR3 is CASSFSRSGIGANVLTF.